The TCR beta chain described here comes from a study of blood T cell repertoires in COVID-19. Whole-study context: There were acute and convalescent COVID-19 samples, and they came from the United States, Italy and Spain. Nucleic acid was either cDNA or gDNA, and it came from T cells, B-cell-depleted T cells, or PBMCs.

Original methodology: For nucleated cells, counts were estimated from reference gene primer amplification. Produced via immunoSEQ multiplex PCR; TCRdb's table is partial and in-frame only. V, J and clone size are those of that table, while D and trimming were read from the DNA. The data hold hundreds of thousands of clones, with about 90% observed a single time. Per the germline V gene, CDR1 is LNHDA and CDR2 is SQIVND (reference sequence). The CDR3 extends over 14 amino acids. The V gene lost 3 bases and the J gene lost 4 bases, with 12 bases spanning the gap. V gene TRBV19 combines with J gene TRBJ1-1; D is unclear. This clonotype was sampled from a man aged 18 to 30 with active or convalescent COVID-19. Specimen: peripheral blood. This CDR3 is CASSIDATGTEAFF. CDR3 coding DNA: TGTGCCAGTAGTATCGACGCCACGGGCACTGAAGCTTTCTTT. Full variable domain (remainder filled in from reference TRBV19 and TRBJ1-1): DGGITQSPKYLFRKEGQNVTLSCEQNLNHDAMYWYRQDPGQGLRLIYYSQIVNDFQKGDIAEGYSVSREKKESFPLTVTSAQKNPTAFYLCASSIDATGTEAFFGQGTRLTVV.